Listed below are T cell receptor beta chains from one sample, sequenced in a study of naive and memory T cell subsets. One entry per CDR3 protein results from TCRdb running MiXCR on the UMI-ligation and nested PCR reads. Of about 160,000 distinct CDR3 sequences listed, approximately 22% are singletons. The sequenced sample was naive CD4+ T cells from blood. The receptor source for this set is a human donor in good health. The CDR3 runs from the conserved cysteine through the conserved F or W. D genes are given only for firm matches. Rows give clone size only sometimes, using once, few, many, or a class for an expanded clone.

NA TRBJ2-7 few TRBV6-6 CASSYRVHEQYF TGTGCCAGCAGTTACAGGGTGCACGAGCAGTACTTC
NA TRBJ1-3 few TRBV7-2 CASSFDRGSGNTIYF TGTGCCAGCAGCTTTGATAGGGGGTCTGGAAACACCATATATTTT
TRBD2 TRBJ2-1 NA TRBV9 CASSVVGTSDNEQFF TGTGCCAGCAGCGTAGTTGGGACTAGCGACAATGAGCAGTTCTTC
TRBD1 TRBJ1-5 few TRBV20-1 CSAHRGPLNQPQHF TGCAGTGCCCACAGGGGGCCTCTAAATCAGCCCCAGCATTTT
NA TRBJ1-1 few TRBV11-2 CASSRYPNIEGEAFF TGTGCCAGCAGCCGTTACCCTAATATTGAGGGGGAAGCTTTCTTT
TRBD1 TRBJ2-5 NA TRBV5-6 CASSYSSGQAQETQYF TGTGCCAGCTCCTATTCGTCGGGACAGGCACAAGAGACCCAGTACTTC
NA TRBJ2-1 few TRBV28 CASSGRIADEQFF TGTGCCAGCAGTGGCCGTATAGCGGATGAGCAGTTCTTC
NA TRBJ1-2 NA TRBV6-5 CASSSRGRGLYGYTF TGTGCCAGCAGTAGTAGGGGCAGGGGATTATATGGCTACACCTTC
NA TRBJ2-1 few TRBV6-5 CASSYGGSSYNEQFF TGTGCCAGCAGTTACGGGGGGAGCTCCTACAATGAGCAGTTCTTC
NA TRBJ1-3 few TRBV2 CASSERRGNTIYF TGTGCCAGCAGTGAACGGCGTGGAAACACCATATATTTT
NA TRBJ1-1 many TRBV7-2 CASSFGAGNTEAFF TGTGCCAGCAGCTTTGGGGCCGGTAACACTGAAGCTTTCTTT
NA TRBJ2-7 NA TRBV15 CATSRDLVPAPIYEQYF TGTGCCACCAGCAGAGACTTGGTCCCAGCCCCCATCTACGAGCAGTACTTC
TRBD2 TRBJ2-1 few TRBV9 CASSLGAWSGAPNEQFF TGTGCCAGCAGCTTGGGAGCGTGGAGCGGGGCCCCCAATGAGCAGTTCTTC
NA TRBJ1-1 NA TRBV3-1 CASSRRQSTEAFF TGTGCCAGCAGCCGTCGCCAGAGCACTGAAGCTTTCTTT
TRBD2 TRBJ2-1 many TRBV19 CASSPVGLAGGGEQFF TGTGCCAGTAGTCCCGTGGGGCTAGCGGGAGGAGGGGAGCAGTTCTTC
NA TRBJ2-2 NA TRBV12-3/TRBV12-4 CASSPLTWSAGELFF TGTGCCAGCAGTCCTTTGACCTGGTCGGCCGGGGAGCTGTTTTTT
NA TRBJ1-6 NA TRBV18 CASSPSGTGAMLHF TGTGCCAGCTCACCCTCCGGGACCGGTGCGATGCTCCACTTT
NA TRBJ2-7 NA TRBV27 CASTLEPGYEQYF TGTGCCAGCACCCTGGAGCCGGGGTACGAGCAGTACTTC
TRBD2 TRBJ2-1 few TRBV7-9 CASSSRTSAYNEQFF TGTGCCAGCAGCTCTCGGACTAGCGCTTACAATGAGCAGTTCTTC
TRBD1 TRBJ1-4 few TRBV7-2 CASKPPGQDNEKLFF TGTGCCAGCAAACCACCGGGACAGGATAATGAAAAACTGTTTTTT
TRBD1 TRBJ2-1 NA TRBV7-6 CASSLVGTGVYNEQFF TGTGCCAGCAGCTTAGTAGGGACAGGGGTTTACAATGAGCAGTTCTTC
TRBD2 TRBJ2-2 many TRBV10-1 CASSEASGAANTGELFF TGCGCCAGCAGTGAGGCTAGCGGAGCCGCGAACACCGGGGAGCTGTTTTTT
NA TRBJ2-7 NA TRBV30 CAWSSQRPSYEQYF TGTGCCTGGAGTAGCCAAAGGCCATCCTACGAGCAGTACTTC
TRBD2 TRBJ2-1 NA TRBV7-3 CASSLTATSGGSYNEQFF TGTGCCAGCAGCTTAACGGCGACTAGCGGGGGGTCCTACAATGAGCAGTTCTTC
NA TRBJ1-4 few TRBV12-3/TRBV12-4 CASSEQAQALGKLFF TGTGCCAGCAGTGAACAGGCACAGGCGTTAGGAAAACTGTTTTTT
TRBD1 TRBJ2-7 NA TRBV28 CASIATGQHFYEQYF TGTGCCAGCATAGCCACGGGACAGCACTTTTACGAGCAGTACTTC
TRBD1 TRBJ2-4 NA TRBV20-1 CSAPQGAASIQYF TGCAGTGCTCCCCAGGGGGCGGCGAGCATTCAGTACTTC
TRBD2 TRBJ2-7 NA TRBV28 CASSAGTSLYEQYF TGTGCCAGCAGCGCCGGGACTAGCCTCTACGAGCAGTACTTC
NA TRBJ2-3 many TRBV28 CASSQIAESHLDTQYF TGTGCCAGCAGTCAAATAGCGGAATCCCATTTAGATACGCAGTATTTT
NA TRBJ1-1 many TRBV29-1 CSVQDRYYTEAFF TGCAGCGTTCAGGACAGATATTACACTGAAGCTTTCTTT
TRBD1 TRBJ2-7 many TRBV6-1 CASRGTDSYEQYF TGTGCCAGCAGGGGGACAGATTCGTACGAGCAGTACTTC
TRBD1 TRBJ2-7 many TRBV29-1 CSVKGQPFSYEQYF TGCAGCGTGAAGGGACAGCCATTCTCCTACGAGCAGTACTTC
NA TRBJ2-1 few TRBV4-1 CASSQGENAYNEQFF TGCGCCAGCAGCCAAGGTGAGAACGCCTACAATGAGCAGTTCTTC
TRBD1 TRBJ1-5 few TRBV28 CASSSPGQGRDQPQHF TGTGCCAGCAGTTCACCGGGACAGGGAAGAGATCAGCCCCAGCATTTT
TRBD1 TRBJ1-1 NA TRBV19 CASRDRGPNTEAFF TGTGCCAGTAGAGACAGGGGGCCGAACACTGAAGCTTTCTTT
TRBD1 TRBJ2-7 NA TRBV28 CASSLGPWQGASYEQYF TGTGCCAGCAGTTTAGGGCCGTGGCAGGGGGCTTCCTACGAGCAGTACTTC
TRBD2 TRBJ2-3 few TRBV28 CASSIRLAGTDTQYF TGTGCCAGCAGTATACGACTAGCTGGCACAGATACGCAGTATTTT
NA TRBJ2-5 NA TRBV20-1 CSAQNLQGPRETQYF TGCAGTGCACAAAACCTACAGGGTCCGAGGGAGACCCAGTACTTC
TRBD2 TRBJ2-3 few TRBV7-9 CASSLRIAGVSDTQYF TGTGCCAGCAGCTTACGAATAGCGGGAGTTTCGGATACGCAGTATTTT
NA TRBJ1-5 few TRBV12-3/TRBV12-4 CASSLERKNQPQHF TGTGCCAGCAGTTTGGAAAGAAAAAATCAGCCCCAGCATTTT
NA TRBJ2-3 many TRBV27 CASSLWRGTDTQYF TGTGCCAGCAGTTTATGGCGGGGAACGGATACGCAGTATTTT
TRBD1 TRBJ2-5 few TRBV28 CATGTGGEETQYF TGTGCCACCGGTACAGGGGGCGAAGAGACCCAGTACTTC
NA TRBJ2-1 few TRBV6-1 CASSRDPRDEQFF TGTGCCAGCAGTAGGGACCCGAGGGATGAGCAGTTCTTC
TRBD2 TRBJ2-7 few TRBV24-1 CATSDRPSGTYEQYF TGTGCCACCAGTGATCGACCTAGCGGAACCTACGAGCAGTACTTC
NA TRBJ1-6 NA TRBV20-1 CSARDIADSPLHF TGCAGTGCTAGAGATATAGCCGACTCACCCCTCCACTTT
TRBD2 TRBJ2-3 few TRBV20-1 CSALGLAGGVDTQYF TGCAGTGCTTTGGGACTAGCGGGAGGTGTAGATACGCAGTATTTT
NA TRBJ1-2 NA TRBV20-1 CSASRSGANYGYTF TGCAGTGCCTCTAGGTCGGGGGCCAACTATGGCTACACCTTC
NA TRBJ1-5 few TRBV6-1 CASTRQVYQPQHF TGTGCCAGCACCAGACAGGTCTATCAGCCCCAGCATTTT
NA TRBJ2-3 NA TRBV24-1 CATSDLAGDTQYF TGTGCCACCAGTGATTTGGCGGGAGATACGCAGTATTTT
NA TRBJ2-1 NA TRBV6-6 CASRFRDTEQFF TGTGCCAGCAGATTCCGGGACACCGAGCAGTTCTTC
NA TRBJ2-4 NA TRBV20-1 CSASNTGLAKNIQYF TGCAGTGCTAGTAACACAGGACTAGCCAAAAACATTCAGTACTTC
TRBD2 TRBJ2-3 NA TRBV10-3 CAIRTSGSPDTQYF TGTGCCATCCGGACTAGCGGGAGCCCAGATACGCAGTATTTT